The source of this T cell receptor (beta chain) is a study of blood T cell repertoires in COVID-19. About the study: Samples came from the United States, Italy and Spain, spanning acute and convalescent COVID-19. T cells, B-cell-depleted T cells, or PBMCs supplied cDNA or gDNA.

From germline, CDR1 is SGHRS and CDR2 YFSETQ. V dropped 3 bases and J dropped 5 bases, with 12 bases sitting between them. The CDR3 is 14 residues long. In the original workflow: Amplifying reference gene primers gave estimates of nucleated cell counts. Only in-frame clones appear in the TCRdb table, and some are missing; sequencing was by immunoSEQ multiplex PCR. From that table come the V and J calls and clone size; the DNA was used to work out D and trimming. Among about 670,000 clones listed, approximately 90% were seen once. The chain is built from TRBV5-1 and TRBJ1-5; unclear D gene. The sample taken for sequencing was peripheral blood. The source of this sequence is a woman under 30 with acute or convalescent COVID-19. The CDR3 nucleotides read TGCGCCAGCAGCTCGGACGGACTCTATCAGCCCCAGCATTTT. As protein: CASSSDGLYQPQHF.